This record concerns one T cell receptor beta chain sequence. The sample comes from a study of blood T cell repertoires in COVID-19. Background on the study: The origin of the acute and convalescent COVID-19 samples was the United States, Italy and Spain. The analysed material was cDNA or gDNA that came from T cells, B-cell-depleted T cells, or PBMCs.

The study drew participants aged roughly 18 to 89 years from 20 to 30 US areas. Resolution of symptoms, clearance, or two negative PCRs was present in recovered Cohort 3 donors. TCRdb's table, derived via immunoSEQ multiplex PCR, lists solely in-frame clones and lacks some. Of a few hundred thousand clones in the sample, around 91% were seen once. This CDR3 region has 13 residues. The V end lost 5 bases, the J end lost 7 bases, and 15 bases lay between the germline ends. Germline V gene lookup returns CDR1 MDHEN and CDR2 SYDVKM. The sample taken for sequencing was PBMCs or T cells enriched from blood (not recorded which). V and J are TRBV28 and TRBJ2-7; maybe TRBD2 (5 bases). The TCR sequence derives from a man between 25 and 39 years old who had recovered from COVID-19. This chain's CDR3 is CASSAREPGEQYF. CDR3 nucleotides: TGTGCCAGCAGTGCACGAGAACCGGGGGAGCAGTACTTC. Based on the CDR3 plus reference TRBV28 and TRBJ2-7, the full variable domain is DVKVTQSSRYLVKRTGEKVFLECVQDMDHENMFWYRQDPGLGLRLIYFSYDVKMKEKGDIPEGYSVSREKKERFSLILESASTNQTSMYLCASSAREPGEQYFGPGTRLTVT.